The 14 T cell receptor beta chains below all came from one sample that was sequenced in a study of patients and donors after allogeneic stem cell transplantation. Using its own MiXCR run on the RT-PCR reads, TCRdb lists one record per CDR3 protein. In the table there are 390,000 or so distinct CDR3 sequences, 16% of which are singletons. Sequenced sample: blood, either unsorted or a sorted T cell fraction (not recorded which). The receptors were sampled from a human donor who was either an allogeneic HSCT recipient or a stem cell or donor lymphocyte infusion donor (not recorded which). It is not recorded whose cells these are; they may come from a transplant donor.

The DNA of the CDR3 is TGCAGTGACGGGACAGCCATTTTATCGCCTCTGGGGAACACTGAAGCTTTCTTT. Amino acid sequence: CSDGTAILSPLGNTEAFF. V and J are TRBV20-1 and TRBJ1-1; 7 bases agree with TRBD1. The V and J ends lost 7 bases and 1 base, in that order; junction bases with no gene match: 21. The CDR3 length is 18 residues. From germline, CDR1 is DFQATT and CDR2 SNEGSKA (reference sequence).

This clonotype was counted only a few times. The J gene is TRBJ2-1, the V gene TRBV20-1; 9 nucleotides agree with TRBD2. Germline values: CDR1 DFQATT, CDR2 SNEGSKA (reference sequence). J was trimmed by 0 bases and V by 5 bases; bases with no gene match: 5. The CDR3 contains 15 residues. CDR3 loop: CSAGQLAGSYNEQFF. CDR3 bases: TGCAGTGCTGGACAACTAGCGGGCTCCTACAATGAGCAGTTCTTC.

This clonotype was seen a handful of times. This chain connects TRBV2 to TRBJ2-3; maybe TRBD2 (6 bases). The CDR3 is 14 residues long. CDR1 SNHLY and CDR2 FYNNEI come from the germline V gene. Trimming left V 10 bases short and J 5 bases short, with 19 bases between. DNA for the CDR3: TGTGCCAAAACGCCGCCGGGAGCGCAAGATACGCAGTATTTT. Translating gives CAKTPPGAQDTQYF.

The CDR3 region is CASSSVGGQGLDQPQHF. CDR3 nucleotides: TGTGCCAGCAGCTCGGTGGGGGGACAGGGACTCGATCAGCCCCAGCATTTT. V is TRBV27 and J is TRBJ1-5, with 9 positions matching TRBD1. The germline V gene has CDR1 MNHEY and CDR2 SMNVEV (reference sequence). This CDR3 spans 17 amino acids. V shed 6 bases, J shed 5 bases, and the junction held 14 bases outside the gene matches.

V gene TRBV30 combines with J gene TRBJ2-3; D could derive from TRBD1 or TRBD2 (6 bases each). V lost 0 bases and J lost 1, with 11 bases in between. The germline V gene has CDR1 GTSNPN and CDR2 SVGIG (reference sequence). The CDR3 length is 15 residues. CDR3 sequence reads: CAWSVGGTGTDTQYF. The CDR3 DNA follows: TGTGCCTGGAGTGTAGGGGGGACCGGCACAGATACGCAGTATTTT.

This clonotype was seen ten or more times. The chain recombines TRBV7-2 with TRBJ1-5; D is uncertain. V lost 2 bases and J lost 0, with 8 bases in between. Germline V gives CDR1 SGHTA, CDR2 FQGNSA. The CDR3 extends over 15 amino acids. The CDR3 spells CASSLSRNSNQPQHF. The CDR3 DNA is TGTGCCAGCAGCTTATCAAGAAATAGCAATCAGCCCCAGCATTTT. The whole variable domain, filled in from reference TRBV7-2 and TRBJ1-5, reads GAGVSQSPSNKVTEKGKDVELRCDPISGHTALYWYRQSLGQGLEFLIYFQGNSAPDKSGLPSDRFSAERTGGSVSTLTIQRTQQEDSAVYLCASSLSRNSNQPQHFGDGTRLSIL.

DNA for the CDR3: TGTGCCAGCTCAAAGGGGAGGGTGGGCAATCAGCCCCAGCATTTT. Residues: CASSKGRVGNQPQHF. This sequence joins TRBV18 and TRBJ1-5; tentative D call: TRBD1 (5 bases). V shed 5 bases and J shed 2 bases, with 13 bases lying between them. This CDR3 comprises 15 residues. CDR1 and CDR2 from the germline V gene are KGHSH and LQKENI.

This chain joins TRBV2 and TRBJ1-6; D is unclear. Per germline, CDR1 SNHLY and CDR2 FYNNEI. This CDR3 has 13 amino acids. The V gene lost 6 bases and the J gene lost 6 bases, with 9 bases spanning the gap. DNA of the CDR3: TGTGCCAGCAGCTATCAGATTAATTCACCCCTCCACTTT. Amino acids: CASSYQINSPLHF.

This clonotype has a handful of counts. V is TRBV4-3 and J is TRBJ2-3; tentatively, D is TRBD2 (6 bases). The V gene lost 0 bases and the J gene lost 6 bases, with 13 bases spanning the gap. Per germline, CDR1 LGHNA and CDR2 YSLEER. This CDR3 comprises 15 residues. The CDR3 region has the DNA TGCGCCAGCAGCCAAGATCTAGCTGGGGGGGATACGCAGTATTTT. This encodes CASSQDLAGGDTQYF.

This clonotype was seen more than once but under ten times. The chain recombines TRBV7-2 with TRBJ2-7; perhaps D is TRBD1 or TRBD2 (5 bases each). The germline V gene encodes CDR1 SGHTA and CDR2 FQGNSA. Trimming left V 5 bases short and J 5 bases short, with 16 bases between. This CDR3 is 14 amino acids long. CDR3 protein: CASSPRDRWHEQYF. CDR3 DNA sequence: TGTGCCAGCAGCCCCCGGGACCGGTGGCACGAGCAGTACTTC.

The genes are TRBV5-1 and TRBJ2-1; 12 bases are a match to TRBD1. This CDR3 region has 19 residues. CDR1 is SGHRS, CDR2 YFSETQ, per germline. The J segment lost 0 bases and the V segment lost 1 base, leaving 8 bases of the junction unmatched. The CDR3 spells CASSLPGQGASRSYNEQFF. CDR3 DNA: TGCGCCAGCAGCTTGCCGGGACAGGGGGCGAGTCGCTCCTACAATGAGCAGTTCTTC. The complete variable domain, with remaining parts taken from reference TRBV5-1 and TRBJ2-1, reads KAGVTQTPRYLIKTRGQQVTLSCSPISGHRSVSWYQQTPGQGLQFLFEYFSETQRNKGNFPGRFSGRQFSNSRSEMNVSTLELGDSALYLCASSLPGQGASRSYNEQFFGPGTRLTVL.

This clonotype was detected only a few times. V is TRBV15 and J is TRBJ1-5, with 8 bases matching TRBD1. Germline assignment: CDR1 LNHNV and CDR2 YYDKDF (reference sequence). V trimming: 3 bases; J trimming: 7 bases; junction bases outside the gene matches: 11. This CDR3 contains 16 residues. For the CDR3, the DNA is TGTGCCACCAGCAGCCCCAGGGGGCGTGGGGAGCAGCCCCAGCATTTT. Its translation is CATSSPRGRGEQPQHF.

There are a few counts of this clonotype. J is TRBJ2-7 and V is TRBV2; 9 bases match TRBD2. The CDR3 contains 15 residues. Looked up from germline, CDR1 is SNHLY and CDR2 is FYNNEI. Trimming cost V 3 bases and J 1 base; bases outside gene matches: 4. The CDR3 nucleotides are TGTGCCAGCAGTGAGGCCAGCGGGGGGTCCTACGAGCAGTACTTC. Translated: CASSEASGGSYEQYF.

At least ten counts were recorded for this clonotype. CDR3 nucleotides: TGTGCCAGCAGTACGACAGACGATCGGGGTCAGCCCCAGCATTTT. It yields the protein CASSTTDDRGQPQHF. The V and J genes are TRBV7-8 and TRBJ1-5, with a possible D match to TRBD1 (5 bases). This CDR3 is 15 amino acids long. CDR1 SGHVS and CDR2 FQNEAQ come from the germline V gene. V was pared by 6 bases and J by 6 bases, with 18 bases between.